This section outlines one TCR beta chain sequence together with its context. Its antigen remains unknown. Germline assignment: CDR1 SGHRS and CDR2 YFSETQ. V was shortened by 3 bases and J by 6 bases, with 9 bases between the two germline ends. The CDR3 is 13 residues long. The sample comes from a study of T cells in Graves' hyperthyroidism and ophthalmopathy. Study in general: It was at initial diagnosis, before any treatment, that peripheral blood was collected.

With duration under 3 months, ophthalmopathy was active: Clinical Activity Score at least 3, NOSPECS at least 4. General study results and limits: Most thyroid clonotypes that were expanded above 0.001 also turned up in blood.

RNA transcripts yielded amplified TCR beta CDR3 regions. TCR CDR3 regions were first amplified by RT-PCR with HTBI primers. TCRdb passed the multiplex PCR reads through MiXCR, listing each CDR3 protein once. The top ten clones hold around 17% of a sample with 500,000 or so distinct CDR3 sequences, roughly a sixth of them seen once. This rearrangement joins TRBV5-1 to TRBJ2-2; perhaps TRBD1 as D (6 bases). The clonotype was recovered from a woman aged 18-30 years with Graves' ophthalmopathy. The source material was blood. CDR3 sequence: CASSSQGPGELFF. For the CDR3, the DNA is TGCGCCAGCAGCTCACAGGGCCCCGGGGAGCTGTTTTTT.